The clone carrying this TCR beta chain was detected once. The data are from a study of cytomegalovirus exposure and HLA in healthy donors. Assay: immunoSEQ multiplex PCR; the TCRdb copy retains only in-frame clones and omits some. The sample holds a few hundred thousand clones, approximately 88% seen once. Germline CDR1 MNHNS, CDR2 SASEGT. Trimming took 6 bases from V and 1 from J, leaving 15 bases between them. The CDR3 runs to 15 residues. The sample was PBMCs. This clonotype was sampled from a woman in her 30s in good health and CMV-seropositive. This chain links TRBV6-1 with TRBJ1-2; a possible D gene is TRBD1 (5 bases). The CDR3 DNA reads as TGTGCCAGCAGCCGGGACCGGCAGGTTAACTATGGCTACACCTTC. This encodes CASSRDRQVNYGYTF.